A single sample is the source of the 22 T cell receptor beta chains below, sequenced in a study of low-dose radiotherapy and immunotherapy resistance in tumors. Regarding time point: before trial treatment. First-strand cDNA relied on TRAV- and TRBV-specific primers spanning alpha and beta chains. Amplification of TCRs used a constant-region primer and V-primer adapter for about 19 PCR cycles. TCRdb reanalysed the reads using MiXCR and keeps one entry per CDR3 protein. Here the sample spans about 39,000 distinct CDR3 sequences, roughly 31% being singletons. Sample: PBMCs, taken before treatment. Receptor source: a male donor with gallbladder cancer.

This clonotype was recorded at least ten times. The V and J genes are TRBV5-1 and TRBJ2-3; D uncertain. The CDR3 is 13 residues long. Germline V gene lookup returns CDR1 SGHRS and CDR2 YFSETQ. V lost 3 bases to trimming and J lost 0 bases, with 5 bases between them. In DNA form, the CDR3 reads TGCGCCAGCAGCTACAGTAGCACAGATACGCAGTATTTT. Translation gives CASSYSSTDTQYF.

This clonotype turned up a few times. J is TRBJ2-2 and V is TRBV12-3 or TRBV12-4; no definite D call. The CDR3 contains 13 residues. With 8 bases removed from V and 1 base from J, the gap between germline ends came to 8 bases. The chain's CDR3 is CASPPLNTGELFF. As DNA, the CDR3 is TGTGCCAGCCCCCCGCTGAACACCGGGGAGCTGTTTTTT.

Many counts were recorded for this clonotype. This sequence joins TRBV11-3 and TRBJ1-1; D call uncertain. CDR1 SGHNT and CDR2 YENEEA come from the germline V gene. The CDR3 is 14 residues long. Trimming left V 0 bases short and J 0 bases short, with 5 bases between. CDR3 nucleotide sequence: TGTGCCAGCAGCTTAGATCCCATGAACACTGAAGCTTTCTTT. Its protein product is CASSLDPMNTEAFF.

About this clonotype: The DNA is omitted, as the CDR3 cannot be located on it reliably, and the CDR3 follows TCRdb's listing. V usage is TRBV20-1 and J usage is TRBJ2-2; the D segment call TRBD1 is taken from the table without a DNA check. The CDR3 is 16 residues long, counting both termini. The germline CDR1 and CDR2 sequences are DFQATT and SNEGSKA (reference sequence). The CDR3: CSARWRGAGSAGSCFF.

Points on this clonotype: Germline is not matched at one junction end, which may reflect a read error. The chain has TRBV5-3 and TRBJ1-1; D ambiguous. TRBV5-3 is identified as an open reading frame with a role that is uncertain. The CDR3 runs to 14 residues. CDR3 loop: CASSLESPYTEAFF. The CDR3, as DNA: TGCGCCAGCAGCTTGGAAAGTCCCTACACTGAAGCTTTCTTT.

This clonotype was seen ten or more times. The V call is TRBV7-2, the J call TRBJ1-1; D uncertain. The V and J ends lost 5 bases and 0 bases respectively, with 10 bases between them. This CDR3 spans 14 amino acids. Germline V CDR1 and CDR2: SGHTA, FQGNSA. The CDR3, as DNA: TGTGCCAGCAGCCCACAAAGGGTGAACACTGAAGCTTTCTTT. It is translated as CASSPQRVNTEAFF.

This clonotype was seen ten or more times. The chain is built from TRBV27 and TRBJ2-1; D unclear. The germline gives CDR1 MNHEY, CDR2 SMNVEV (reference sequence). The CDR3 is 13 residues long. The germline V and J ends were trimmed by 2 bases and 10 bases, with 12 bases remaining between them. CDR3 sequence: CASSLTAVKEQFF. The DNA for the CDR3 is TGTGCCAGCAGTTTAACCGCGGTCAAGGAGCAGTTCTTC.

This clonotype was recorded at least ten times. This chain links TRBV12-3 or TRBV12-4 with TRBJ1-2, with 12 nucleotides matching TRBD1. J lost 8 bases, V lost 5 bases, and 9 bases had no gene match. This CDR3 has 15 amino acids. The CDR3 DNA sequence: TGTGCCAGCAGTAGGCCGGGACAGGGGGCGTCAGGCTACACCTTC. It translates to CASSRPGQGASGYTF.

This clonotype showed up just a few times. The chain links TRBV28 to TRBJ2-7, with D perhaps TRBD1 or TRBD2 (5 bases each). CDR1 and CDR2 (germline): MDHEN, SYDVKM. The CDR3 totals 15 residues. Trimming removed 3 bases at V and 2 bases at J, with 14 bases between. DNA for the CDR3: TGTGCCAGCAGTTTCGGGGCCCTCAGTCCCTACGAGCAGTACTTC. Its protein is CASSFGALSPYEQYF.

The table lists this clonotype with many counts. The chain has TRBV11-2 and TRBJ1-1; TRBD1 might be the D (5 bases). The CDR3 has 15 amino acids. V lost 4 bases and J lost 3, with 15 bases in between. The germline gives CDR1 SGHAT, CDR2 FQNNGV. In DNA form, the CDR3 reads TGTGCCAGCAGCTCTCCTCGGGGCTCCGACACTGAAGCTTTCTTT. It specifies CASSSPRGSDTEAFF.

This chain links TRBV7-2 with TRBJ2-6; no clear D. The CDR3 loop spans 17 amino acids. V gave up 2 bases and J gave up 0 bases, with 11 bases separating them. The germline V gene has CDR1 SGHTA and CDR2 FQGNSA. CDR3: CASSLRQAFSGANVLTF. The CDR3 region has the DNA TGTGCCAGCAGCTTACGGCAGGCGTTCTCTGGGGCCAACGTCCTGACTTTC.

This clonotype was recorded at least ten times. This rearrangement joins TRBV7-3 to TRBJ2-3; maybe TRBD2 (6 bases). Germline CDR1 SGHTA, CDR2 FQGTGA. The CDR3 spans 14 residues. Trimming took 5 bases from V and 1 from J, leaving 10 bases between them. The CDR3 loop is CASSPGEGTDTQYF. CDR3 coding DNA: TGTGCCAGCAGCCCCGGGGAGGGCACAGATACGCAGTATTTT.

The genes are TRBV7-9 and TRBJ2-3, with 7 bases fitting TRBD2. The CDR3 consists of 16 residues. The junction had 7 bases not matched to a gene; V was cut back by 4 bases and J by 0 bases. Germline-derived CDR1 and CDR2 are SEHNR and FQNEAQ (reference sequence). The CDR3 region has the DNA TGTGCCAGCAGCTACGGGACTACAGGAAGCACAGATACGCAGTATTTT. It codes for CASSYGTTGSTDTQYF.

This clonotype has a count of ten or more. The chain links TRBV10-3 to TRBJ2-3; 12 positions match TRBD2. Looked up from germline, CDR1 is ENHRY and CDR2 is SYGVKD. The CDR3 runs to 16 residues. V trimming: 10 bases; J trimming: 0 bases; junction bases outside the gene matches: 8. The CDR3 DNA follows: TGTGCCACGAAACTAGCGGGAGGACTTAGCACAGATACGCAGTATTTT. This encodes CATKLAGGLSTDTQYF.

By proportion, this clonotype is medium-sized. The V call is TRBV6-2 or TRBV6-3, the J call TRBJ2-3; no clear D gene. The CDR3 has 12 residues. Germline V lookup: CDR1 MNHEY, CDR2 SVGEGT. V was clipped by 6 bases and J by 9 bases, with 13 bases between them. This CDR3 is CASRSQERTQYF. The CDR3 nucleotides are TGTGCCAGCAGGTCCCAAGAGAGGACGCAGTATTTT.

This clonotype appeared many times. This chain connects TRBV29-1 to TRBJ2-5, with 8 nucleotides matching TRBD2. The V segment lost 0 bases and the J segment 4 bases; nucleotides outside the gene matches: 13. This CDR3 spans 17 amino acids. In germline, CDR1 is SQVTM, CDR2 ANQGSEA. CDR3: CSVEDPNASGGTETQYF. Here the CDR3 DNA reads TGCAGCGTTGAAGATCCTAACGCCAGCGGGGGTACAGAGACCCAGTACTTC.

This clonotype showed up many times. The DNA of the CDR3 is TGCAGCGTTGGGTTGGCCTACTCCTACGAGCAGTACTTC. Translation gives CSVGLAYSYEQYF. V and J are TRBV29-1 and TRBJ2-7; D is ambiguous. There are 13 residues in the CDR3. Trimming took off 4 bases at V and 0 bases at J, with 10 bases between the two ends. Germline lookup yields CDR1 SQVTM and CDR2 ANQGSEA.

There are many counts of this clonotype. The V call is TRBV7-2, the J call TRBJ2-3; 12 bases line up with TRBD2. Germline CDR1 reads SGHTA; CDR2 reads FQGNSA. V shed 3 bases and J 6 bases; nucleotides not matched to a gene: 4. This CDR3 is 15 amino acids long. CDR3 loop: CASSLLAGGVDTQYF. The CDR3 bases are TGTGCCAGCAGCTTGCTAGCGGGGGGGGTTGATACGCAGTATTTT.

V usage is TRBV5-1 and J usage is TRBJ1-1; D unclear. The germline V and J ends were trimmed by 0 bases and 4 bases, with 13 bases remaining between them. This CDR3 contains 15 residues. Germline CDR1 SGHRS, CDR2 YFSETQ. The CDR3 DNA reads as TGCGCCAGCAGCTTGGGGGTCCTTTCGGGCACTGAAGCTTTCTTT. Protein: CASSLGVLSGTEAFF.

The chain couples TRBV28 to TRBJ2-1; no clear D. This CDR3 is built from 10 residues. V lost 7 bases to trimming and J lost 8 bases, with 6 bases between them. CDR1 and CDR2 (germline): MDHEN, SYDVKM. Written as DNA, the CDR3 is TGTGCCAGCAATTCTTATGAGCAGTTCTTC. Translated, it gives CASNSYEQFF.

J is TRBJ2-7 and V is TRBV20-1, with a tentative D call TRBD2 (6 bases). Deletions cut 5 bases from V and 3 bases from J, with 17 bases between. The germline CDR1 and CDR2 sequences are DFQATT and SNEGSKA (reference sequence). This CDR3 has 14 residues. In DNA form, the CDR3 reads TGCAGTGCTGGAGGACTAAACTACTACTACGAGCAGTACTTC. Encoded protein: CSAGGLNYYYEQYF.

This clonotype has ten or more counts. This sequence joins TRBV7-2 and TRBJ2-2; TRBD1 matches at 9 bases. The CDR3 is 17 residues long. CDR1 is SGHTA and CDR2 is FQGNSA in the germline V gene. V dropped 2 bases and J dropped 3; count of bases not matched to a gene: 7. The CDR3 spells CASSLNRDRAYTGELFF. The CDR3 DNA follows: TGTGCCAGCAGCTTAAACCGGGACAGGGCTTACACCGGGGAGCTGTTTTTT. The full variable domain, in which reference TRBV7-2 and TRBJ2-2 provide the parts outside the CDR3, is GAGVSQSPSNKVTEKGKDVELRCDPISGHTALYWYRQSLGQGLEFLIYFQGNSAPDKSGLPSDRFSAERTGGSVSTLTIQRTQQEDSAVYLCASSLNRDRAYTGELFFGEGSRLTVL.